This entry lists 24 T cell receptor beta chains sequenced from one sample in a study of blood T cell repertoires in COVID-19. Sequenced by immunoSEQ multiplex PCR; TCRdb stores in-frame clones only, minus some. The table has 180,000 or so clones, just over 85% seen once. Sequencing was performed on peripheral blood. Receptor source: a man between 60 and 75 years old with acute or convalescent COVID-19.

This clone appeared a single time. V is TRBV3-1 (or the pseudogene TRBV3-2) and J is TRBJ2-7; D is perhaps TRBD1 (5 bases). This CDR3 has 15 amino acids. Germline CDR1 LGHDT, CDR2 YNNKEL (reference sequence). The ends were cut back, 4 bases at V and 0 bases at J, with 13 bases in the middle. CDR3 loop: CASSPRVASSYEQYF. CDR3 nucleotide sequence: TGTGCCAGCAGCCCCAGGGTCGCGAGCTCCTACGAGCAGTACTTC.

This clone was counted between two and nine times. The sample carries other DNA sequences with the same CDR3. CDR3: CASSLAGEGYGYTF. As DNA, the CDR3 is TGCGCCAGCAGCTTGGCCGGGGAGGGCTATGGCTACACCTTC. The chain is built from TRBV5-1 and TRBJ1-2; D call uncertain. The CDR3 has 14 residues. Germline V lookup: CDR1 SGHRS, CDR2 YFSETQ. The germline V and J ends were trimmed by 0 bases and 4 bases, with 10 bases remaining between them.

The V and J genes are TRBV2 and TRBJ2-2; D might be TRBD1 (6 bases). The length of the CDR3 is 15 residues. Looked up from germline, CDR1 is SNHLY and CDR2 is FYNNEI. Trimming cost V 4 bases and J 0 bases, with 9 bases left between them. CDR3 DNA sequence: TGTGCCAGCAGTGGGGGACATACGAACACCGGGGAGCTGTTTTTT. It translates to CASSGGHTNTGELFF.

This chain joins TRBV11-2 and TRBJ1-3; D not resolved. Germline CDR1 is SGHAT and CDR2 is FQNNGV. CDR3 length: 17 residues. V was clipped by 5 bases and J by 3 bases, with 20 bases between them. The CDR3, as DNA: TGTGCCAGCAGCCCGCCGAGAGACACTGGCCATGGAAACACCATATATTTT. Protein product: CASSPPRDTGHGNTIYF.

This clone was detected a few times. The chain employs TRBV28 and TRBJ1-5, with 7 bases matching TRBD1. This CDR3 has 14 residues. CDR1 and CDR2 (germline): MDHEN, SYDVKM. The trim removed 5 bases at V and 7 bases at J, leaving 8 bases unmatched. CDR3 in amino acids: CASSPSTGKQPQHF. Written as DNA, the CDR3 is TGTGCCAGCAGTCCCTCGACAGGGAAACAGCCCCAGCATTTT.

J is TRBJ2-1 and V is TRBV9; 8 bases line up with TRBD2. CDR1 and CDR2 (germline): SGDLS, YYNGEE. Trimming cost V 4 bases and J 9 bases; bases outside gene matches: 6. The CDR3 is 13 residues long. CDR3 in DNA: TGTGCCAGCAGCCACGGGAGGGGGGGTGAGCAGTTCTTC. Protein: CASSHGRGGEQFF. Complete variable domain (other parts from reference TRBV9 and TRBJ2-1): DSGVTQTPKHLITATGQRVTLRCSPRSGDLSVYWYQQSLDQGLQFLIQYYNGEERAKGNILERFSAQQFPDLHSELNLSSLELGDSALYFCASSHGRGGEQFFGPGTRLTVL.

This clone occurred a few times. J is TRBJ2-2 and V is TRBV5-1; 11 positions match TRBD2. V trimming: 4 bases; J trimming: 0 bases; junction bases outside the gene matches: 2. Germline V lookup: CDR1 SGHRS, CDR2 YFSETQ. CDR3 length: 16 residues. The CDR3 sequence: CASSLGLAANTGELFF. DNA of the CDR3: TGCGCCAGCAGCCTGGGACTAGCGGCGAACACCGGGGAGCTGTTTTTT.

The chain employs TRBV28 and TRBJ1-5, with 8 bases matching TRBD1. Trimming removed 5 bases from V and 8 bases from J; junction bases left unmatched: 14. The length of the CDR3 is 16 residues. The germline gives CDR1 MDHEN, CDR2 SYDVKM. This CDR3 reads CASSTKGQGLLEPQHF. CDR3 bases: TGTGCCAGCAGTACCAAAGGACAGGGACTGTTGGAGCCCCAGCATTTT.

This clone was detected once. V and J are TRBV29-1 and TRBJ1-1, with D tentatively TRBD1 (6 bases). The CDR3 consists of 14 residues. Trimming left V 6 bases short and J 4 bases short, with 18 bases between. Looked up from germline, CDR1 is SQVTM and CDR2 is ANQGSEA. The CDR3: CSVGRQVLVTEAFF. CDR3 DNA: TGCAGCGTGGGGAGACAGGTTTTAGTCACTGAAGCTTTCTTT.

This chain joins TRBV18 and TRBJ2-7; TRBD1 agrees at 8 bases. The V and J ends lost 6 bases and 2 bases, in that order; junction bases with no gene match: 3. The CDR3 runs 13 residues. Germline CDR1 KGHSH, CDR2 LQKENI. The CDR3 here is CASSQGQAYEQYF. The CDR3 bases are TGTGCCAGCTCCCAGGGACAGGCCTACGAGCAGTACTTC.

The rearrangement links TRBV28 to TRBJ2-7, with 11 bases that match TRBD1. The length of the CDR3 is 19 residues. J gave up 3 bases and V 2 bases, and 15 bases lay outside the gene matches. CDR1 is MDHEN and CDR2 is SYDVKM in the germline V gene. The DNA of the CDR3 is TGTGCCAGCAGTTTAAGCTGGGACAGGGGGGGAAGAGCGCGCTACGAGCAGTACTTC. As protein: CASSLSWDRGGRARYEQYF.

The V call is TRBV18, the J call TRBJ1-6; the D gene is possibly TRBD1 (6 bases). Per the germline V gene, CDR1 is KGHSH and CDR2 is LQKENI. The CDR3 is 16 residues long. Trimming cost V 0 bases and J 7 bases, with 13 bases left between them. CDR3 in DNA: TGTGCCAGCTCACCACCGATAGGACAGAGAAATTCACCCCTCCACTTT. It encodes CASSPPIGQRNSPLHF.

The rearrangement links TRBV6-5 to TRBJ2-5; D is unresolved. The CDR3 consists of 13 residues. Germline lookup yields CDR1 MNHEY and CDR2 SVGAGI. The V gene lost 2 bases and the J gene lost 4 bases, with 8 bases spanning the gap. This chain's CDR3 is CASSYRGVETQYF. CDR3 coding DNA: TGTGCCAGCAGTTACCGCGGAGTAGAGACCCAGTACTTC.

This chain connects TRBV3-1 (or the pseudogene TRBV3-2) to TRBJ2-3; D remains ambiguous. Germline V gene data show CDR1 as LGHDT and CDR2 as YNNKEL (reference sequence). The CDR3 spans 16 residues. The V and J ends lost 3 bases and 0 bases respectively, with 13 bases between them. CDR3 DNA sequence: TGTGCCAGCAGCCACGCGGTCGATTCTAGCACAGATACGCAGTATTTT. It yields the protein CASSHAVDSSTDTQYF.

V usage is TRBV4-1 and J usage is TRBJ2-3, with TRBD2 as a possible D gene (6 bases). Trimming cost V 2 bases and J 2 bases, with 8 bases left between them. The CDR3 is 14 residues long. CDR1 is MGHRA and CDR2 is YSYEKL in the germline V gene. CDR3 in amino acids: CASSQRENTDTQYF. CDR3 nucleotide sequence: TGCGCCAGCAGCCAACGGGAGAACACAGATACGCAGTATTTT.

This clone was found once. The rearrangement joins TRBV18 to TRBJ1-3; D is undetermined. CDR3 length: 15 amino acids. Trimming stripped 0 bases from V and 0 bases from J, with 6 bases between. Germline V gives CDR1 KGHSH, CDR2 LQKENI. CDR3 sequence: CASSPPSVSGNTIYF. The CDR3 DNA follows: TGTGCCAGCTCACCACCTTCAGTCTCTGGAAACACCATATATTTT.

The rearrangement joins TRBV4-1 to TRBJ1-5, with 9 bases identical to TRBD1. Germline lookup yields CDR1 MGHRA and CDR2 YSYEKL. The CDR3 is 16 residues long. Germline trimming cut 4 bases from V and 1 base from J; bases unmatched to any gene: 5. The DNA for the CDR3 is TGCGCCAGCAGCCGCTCGGACAGGGGAAGCAATCAGCCCCAGCATTTT. This codes for CASSRSDRGSNQPQHF.

The chain joins TRBV5-1 to TRBJ2-1; the D gene is possibly TRBD2 (6 bases). The germline CDR1 and CDR2 sequences are SGHRS and YFSETQ. CDR3 length: 14 residues. V was clipped by 0 bases and J by 10 bases, with 14 bases between them. The CDR3 DNA sequence: TGCGCCAGCAGCTTGGATACCGCGGGGCTAGAGCAGTTCTTC. This gives the protein CASSLDTAGLEQFF.

V and J are TRBV19 and TRBJ1-5; TRBD1 is a possible D gene (6 bases). In germline, CDR1 is LNHDA, CDR2 SQIVND (reference sequence). This CDR3 spans 15 amino acids. With 7 bases removed from V and 1 base from J, the gap between germline ends came to 14 bases. The CDR3 DNA sequence: TGTGCCAGTATCACGGGACACCGAAGCAATCAGCCCCAGCATTTT. Amino acids: CASITGHRSNQPQHF.

This clone was found once. This chain uses TRBV4-1 with TRBJ1-6; D not resolved. Trimming cost V 0 bases and J 9 bases, with 6 bases left between them. The CDR3 spans 13 residues. Germline values: CDR1 MGHRA, CDR2 YSYEKL. This CDR3 is CASSQEESSPLHF. The CDR3 DNA follows: TGCGCCAGCAGCCAAGAAGAGAGTTCACCCCTCCACTTT.

The chain has TRBV6-5 and TRBJ1-4, with a possible D match to TRBD1 (5 bases). The CDR3 consists of 13 residues. Germline V gene sequence: CDR1 MNHEY, CDR2 SVGAGI. Trimming removed 6 bases from V and 7 bases from J, with 12 bases in between. CDR3 protein: CASRTVGGEKLFF. The CDR3 nucleotides read TGTGCCAGCAGGACCGTGGGGGGTGAAAAACTGTTTTTT.

The chain links TRBV2 to TRBJ1-3, with D hard to call. The CDR3 totals 11 residues. V was shortened by 8 bases and J by 1 base, with 3 bases between the two germline ends. Per the germline V gene, CDR1 is SNHLY and CDR2 is FYNNEI. The CDR3 loop reads CASSSGNTIYF. The CDR3 DNA reads as TGTGCCAGCTCTTCTGGAAACACCATATATTTT.

This clone was seen only once. This chain joins TRBV27 and TRBJ1-3; D remains unclear. There are 16 residues in the CDR3. V was trimmed by 3 bases and J by 0 bases, leaving 12 bases between them. CDR1 and CDR2 from the germline V gene are MNHEY and SMNVEV (reference sequence). The CDR3 sequence: CASSLGDPSSGNTIYF. The CDR3 DNA reads as TGTGCCAGCAGTTTGGGAGACCCTTCCTCTGGAAACACCATATATTTT.

The genes are TRBV3-1 (or the pseudogene TRBV3-2) and TRBJ2-2; D is possibly TRBD1 (6 bases). V gave up 0 bases and J gave up 4 bases, with 9 bases separating them. Germline values: CDR1 LGHDT, CDR2 YNNKEL (reference sequence). This CDR3 is built from 15 residues. As DNA, the CDR3 is TGTGCCAGCAGCCAAGATTACAGGGTCACCGGGGAGCTGTTTTTT. This translates into CASSQDYRVTGELFF.